The present TCR beta chain was sequenced within a study of shared clonotypes between healthy human individuals. Whole-study findings and limits: Sorted-subset sequencing, rarefaction showed, was incomplete despite large depth.

Repertoires were generated with immunoSEQ multiplex PCR, while TCRdb's copy carries only in-frame clones and drops some. The table records some 2,500,000 clones, around 93% of them present only once. A remark on this clone: What it binds is not known.

Trimming cost V 4 bases and J 1 base, with 11 bases left between them. The V gene's germline CDR1 is SQVTM and CDR2 ANQGSEA. CDR3 length: 13 amino acids. The material sequenced was naive CD4+ T cells from PBMCs. Subset described: CD45RA+ positively selected. The origin of this receptor is a man between 18 and 35 years old in good health. Some clones in this sample may be carry-over from other donors' samples. The V and J genes are TRBV29-1 and TRBJ2-7; possible D gene TRBD2, 5 bases. Here the CDR3 reads CSVVATSSYEQYF. The CDR3 DNA reads TGCAGCGTTGTAGCGACAAGTTCCTACGAGCAGTACTTC.